This T cell receptor (beta chain) was identified during a study of T-cell reconstitution after alpha-beta-depleted transplantation in children. A TCRbeta library incorporating unique molecular identifiers was prepared. TCRdb called the PCR reads again in MiXCR, with one record for every CDR3 protein. The sample holds hundreds of thousands of distinct CDR3 sequences, approximately 17% seen once. Germline V gene sequence: CDR1 SGHKS, CDR2 YYEKEE (reference sequence). V shed 4 bases and J shed 6 bases, with 7 bases lying between them. This CDR3 spans 11 amino acids. The V gene is TRBV5-5, the J gene TRBJ1-2; unclear D gene. This sample comprised PBMCs from the stem cell graft donor, obtained from the stem cell graft. The receptor's source is a human donor who donated a stem cell graft to a child with acute myeloid leukemia. CDR3 DNA sequence: TGTGCCAGCAGCATTCAGGATGGCTACACCTTC. This gives the protein CASSIQDGYTF.